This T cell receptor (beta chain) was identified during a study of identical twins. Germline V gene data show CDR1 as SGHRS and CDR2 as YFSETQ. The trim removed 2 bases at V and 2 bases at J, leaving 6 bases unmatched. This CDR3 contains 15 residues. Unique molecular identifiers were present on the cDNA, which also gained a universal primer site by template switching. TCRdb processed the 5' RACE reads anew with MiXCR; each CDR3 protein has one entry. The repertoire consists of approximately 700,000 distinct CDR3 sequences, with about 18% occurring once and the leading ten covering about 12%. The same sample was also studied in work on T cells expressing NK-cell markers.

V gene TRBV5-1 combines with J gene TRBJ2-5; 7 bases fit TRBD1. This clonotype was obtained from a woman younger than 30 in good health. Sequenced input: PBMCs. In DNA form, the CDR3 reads TGCGCCAGCAGCTTAGCACCGGGACAGCAAGAGACCCAGTACTTC. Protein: CASSLAPGQQETQYF. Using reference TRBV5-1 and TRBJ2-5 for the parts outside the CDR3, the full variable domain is KAGVTQTPRYLIKTRGQQVTLSCSPISGHRSVSWYQQTPGQGLQFLFEYFSETQRNKGNFPGRFSGRQFSNSRSEMNVSTLELGDSALYLCASSLAPGQQETQYFGPGTRLLVL.